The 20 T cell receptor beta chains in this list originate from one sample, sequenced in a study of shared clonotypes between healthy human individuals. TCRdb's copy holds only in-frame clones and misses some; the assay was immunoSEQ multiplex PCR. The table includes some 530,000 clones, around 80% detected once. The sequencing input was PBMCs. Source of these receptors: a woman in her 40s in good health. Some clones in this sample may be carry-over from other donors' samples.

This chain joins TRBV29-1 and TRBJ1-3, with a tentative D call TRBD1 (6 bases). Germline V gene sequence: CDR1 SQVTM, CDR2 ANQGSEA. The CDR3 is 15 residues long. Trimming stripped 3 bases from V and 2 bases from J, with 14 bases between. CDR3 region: CSVDCLGATGNTIYF. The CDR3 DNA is TGCAGCGTTGATTGTTTGGGGGCCACTGGAAACACCATATATTTT.

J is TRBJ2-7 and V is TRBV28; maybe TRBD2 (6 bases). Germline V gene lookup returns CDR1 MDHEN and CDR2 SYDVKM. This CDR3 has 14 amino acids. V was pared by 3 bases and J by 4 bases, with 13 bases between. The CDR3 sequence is CASSLGLGEYEQYF. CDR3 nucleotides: TGTGCCAGCAGTTTGGGACTTGGTGAATACGAGCAGTACTTC.

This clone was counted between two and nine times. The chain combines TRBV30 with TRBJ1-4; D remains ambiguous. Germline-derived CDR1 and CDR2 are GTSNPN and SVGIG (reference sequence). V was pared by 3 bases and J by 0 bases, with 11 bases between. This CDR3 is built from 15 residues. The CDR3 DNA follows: TGTGCCTGGAGGCTGAGCATTGCAACTAATGAAAAACTGTTTTTT. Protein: CAWRLSIATNEKLFF.

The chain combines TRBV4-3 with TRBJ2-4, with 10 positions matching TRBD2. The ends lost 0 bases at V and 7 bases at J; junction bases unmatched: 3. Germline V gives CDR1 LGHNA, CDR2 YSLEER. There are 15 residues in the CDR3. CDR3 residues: CASSQDFSGGNIQYF. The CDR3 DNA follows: TGCGCCAGCAGCCAAGATTTTAGCGGGGGGAACATTCAGTACTTC.

The CDR3 loop is CASSLGRESDTQYF. The CDR3 nucleotides are TGCGCCAGCAGCTTGGGGCGGGAGTCAGATACGCAGTATTTT. The chain combines TRBV5-1 with TRBJ2-3, with TRBD2 identical over 7 bases. The CDR3 length is 14 residues. With V trimmed by 0 bases and J by 4 bases, 2 bases remained unmatched. Germline V gene data show CDR1 as SGHRS and CDR2 as YFSETQ.

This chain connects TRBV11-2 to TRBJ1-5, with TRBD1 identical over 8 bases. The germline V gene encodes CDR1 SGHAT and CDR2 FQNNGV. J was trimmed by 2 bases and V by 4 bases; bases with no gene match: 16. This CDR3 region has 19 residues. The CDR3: CASSSISGQEIVGNQPQHF. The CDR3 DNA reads TGTGCCAGCAGCTCTATTTCGGGACAGGAGATAGTGGGCAATCAGCCCCAGCATTTT.

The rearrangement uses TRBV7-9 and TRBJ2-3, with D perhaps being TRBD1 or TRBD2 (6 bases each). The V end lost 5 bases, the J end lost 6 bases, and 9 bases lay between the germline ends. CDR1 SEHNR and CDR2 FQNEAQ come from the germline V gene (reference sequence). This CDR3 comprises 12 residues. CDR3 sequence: CASSRGGDTQYF. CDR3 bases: TGTGCCAGCAGCCGAGGGGGGGATACGCAGTATTTT.

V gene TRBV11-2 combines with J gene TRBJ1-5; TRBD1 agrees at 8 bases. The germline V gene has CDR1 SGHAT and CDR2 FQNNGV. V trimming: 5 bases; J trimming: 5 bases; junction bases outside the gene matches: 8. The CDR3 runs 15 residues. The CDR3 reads CASSTADRVDQPQHF. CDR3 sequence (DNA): TGTGCCAGCAGCACCGCGGACAGGGTGGATCAGCCCCAGCATTTT.

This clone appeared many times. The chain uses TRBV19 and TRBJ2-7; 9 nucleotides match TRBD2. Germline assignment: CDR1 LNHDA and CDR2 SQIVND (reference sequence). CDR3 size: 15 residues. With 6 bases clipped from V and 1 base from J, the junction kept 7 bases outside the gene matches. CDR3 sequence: CASRQAGGNSYEQYF. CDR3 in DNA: TGTGCCAGTAGACAAGCGGGAGGAAATTCCTACGAGCAGTACTTC. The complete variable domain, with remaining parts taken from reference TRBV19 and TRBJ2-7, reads DGGITQSPKYLFRKEGQNVTLSCEQNLNHDAMYWYRQDPGQGLRLIYYSQIVNDFQKGDIAEGYSVSREKKESFPLTVTSAQKNPTAFYLCASRQAGGNSYEQYFGPGTRLTVT.

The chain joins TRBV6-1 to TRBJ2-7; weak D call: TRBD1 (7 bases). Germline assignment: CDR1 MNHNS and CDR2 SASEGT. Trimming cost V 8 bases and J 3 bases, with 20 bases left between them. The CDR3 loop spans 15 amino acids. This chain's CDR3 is CASAQGGSGNYEQYF. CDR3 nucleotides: TGTGCCAGCGCCCAGGGGGGTAGCGGAAACTACGAGCAGTACTTC.

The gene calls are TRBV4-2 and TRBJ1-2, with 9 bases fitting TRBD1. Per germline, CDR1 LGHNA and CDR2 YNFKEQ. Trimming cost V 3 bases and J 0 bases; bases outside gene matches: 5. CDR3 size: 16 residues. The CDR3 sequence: CASSQQGQGANYGYTF. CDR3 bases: TGTGCCAGCAGCCAGCAGGGACAGGGAGCTAACTATGGCTACACCTTC.

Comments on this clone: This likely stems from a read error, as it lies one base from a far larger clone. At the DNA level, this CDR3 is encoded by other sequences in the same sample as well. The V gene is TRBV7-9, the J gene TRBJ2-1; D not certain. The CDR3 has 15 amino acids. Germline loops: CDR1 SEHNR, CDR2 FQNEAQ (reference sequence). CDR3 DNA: TGTGCCGGCAGCTTAGTTCCAGAGGCCTACAATGAGCAGTTCTTC. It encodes CAGSLVPEAYNEQFF.

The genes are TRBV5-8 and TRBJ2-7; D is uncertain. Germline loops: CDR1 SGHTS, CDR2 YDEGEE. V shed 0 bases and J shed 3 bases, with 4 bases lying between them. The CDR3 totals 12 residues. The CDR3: CASSLEYYEQYF. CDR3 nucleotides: TGTGCCAGCAGCTTGGAGTACTACGAGCAGTACTTC.

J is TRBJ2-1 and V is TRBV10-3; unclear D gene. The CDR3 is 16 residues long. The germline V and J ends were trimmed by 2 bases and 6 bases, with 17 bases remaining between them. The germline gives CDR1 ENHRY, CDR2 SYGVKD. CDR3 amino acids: CAISEPLLPGLNEQFF. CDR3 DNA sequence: TGTGCCATCAGTGAGCCCCTCCTCCCGGGTCTCAATGAGCAGTTCTTC.

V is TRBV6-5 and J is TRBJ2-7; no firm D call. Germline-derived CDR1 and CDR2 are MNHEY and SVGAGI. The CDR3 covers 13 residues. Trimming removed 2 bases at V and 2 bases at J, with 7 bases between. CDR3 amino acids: CASSYRPTYEQYF. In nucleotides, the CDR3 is TGTGCCAGCAGTTACAGGCCCACCTACGAGCAGTACTTC.

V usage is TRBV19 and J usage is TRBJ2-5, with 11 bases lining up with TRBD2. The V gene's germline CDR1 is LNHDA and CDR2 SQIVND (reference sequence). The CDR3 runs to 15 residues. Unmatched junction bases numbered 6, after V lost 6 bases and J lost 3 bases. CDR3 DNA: TGTGCCAGTAGGGAGCGACTAGCGGGAAAAGAGACCCAGTACTTC. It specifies CASRERLAGKETQYF.

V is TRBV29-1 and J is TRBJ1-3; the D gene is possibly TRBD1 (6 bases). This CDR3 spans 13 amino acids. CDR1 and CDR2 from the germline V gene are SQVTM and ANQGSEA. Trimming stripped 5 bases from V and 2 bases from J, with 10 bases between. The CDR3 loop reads CSVSGGPGNTIYF. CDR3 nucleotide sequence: TGCAGCGTTAGTGGGGGGCCTGGAAACACCATATATTTT.

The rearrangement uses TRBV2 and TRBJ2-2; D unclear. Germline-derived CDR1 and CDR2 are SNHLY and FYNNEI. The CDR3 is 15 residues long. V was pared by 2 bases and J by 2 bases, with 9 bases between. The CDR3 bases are TGTGCCAGCAGTGAACTCGGGCCTAACACCGGGGAGCTGTTTTTT. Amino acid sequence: CASSELGPNTGELFF.

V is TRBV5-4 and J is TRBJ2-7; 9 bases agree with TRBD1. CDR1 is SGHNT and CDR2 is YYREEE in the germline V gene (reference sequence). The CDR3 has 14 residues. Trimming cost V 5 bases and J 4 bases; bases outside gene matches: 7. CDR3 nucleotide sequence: TGTGCCAGCAGTTTCGACAGGGGGTCTTACGAGCAGTACTTC. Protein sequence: CASSFDRGSYEQYF.

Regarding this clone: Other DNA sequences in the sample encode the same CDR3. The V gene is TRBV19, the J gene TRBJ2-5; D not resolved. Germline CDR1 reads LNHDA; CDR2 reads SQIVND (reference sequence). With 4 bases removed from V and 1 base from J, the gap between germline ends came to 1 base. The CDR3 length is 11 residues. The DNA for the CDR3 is TGTGCCAGTAGTACCCAAGAGACCCAGTACTTC. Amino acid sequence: CASSTQETQYF. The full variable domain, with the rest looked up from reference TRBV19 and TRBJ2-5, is DGGITQSPKYLFRKEGQNVTLSCEQNLNHDAMYWYRQDPGQGLRLIYYSQIVNDFQKGDIAEGYSVSREKKESFPLTVTSAQKNPTAFYLCASSTQETQYFGPGTRLLVL.